This T cell receptor beta chain originates from a study of T cell changes during pregnancy in multiple sclerosis. The V end lost 3 bases, the J end lost 2 bases, and 18 bases lay between the germline ends. The germline V gene encodes CDR1 LNHNV and CDR2 YYDKDF (reference sequence). The CDR3 spans 17 residues. The repertoire was sequenced with immunoSEQ multiplex PCR; TCRdb's copy has only in-frame clones and lacks some. The data hold 70,000 to 75,000 clones, with roughly 89% observed a single time. This clonotype was sampled from a female donor with multiple sclerosis, enrolled in a pregnancy study. This chain links TRBV15 with TRBJ2-3; a possible D gene is TRBD2 (5 bases). The sample was peripheral blood, taken in the second trimester of pregnancy. CDR3 sequence: CATSREGYILDTDTQYF. As DNA, the CDR3 is TGTGCCACCAGCAGGGAAGGCTATATACTAGACACAGATACGCAGTATTTT.